The 24 T cell receptor beta chains below come from one sample, sequenced in a study of OX40 agonist ivuxolimab in advanced cancers. TCRdb's copy holds only in-frame clones and misses some; the assay was immunoSEQ multiplex PCR. The sample contains some 19,000 clones, less than 85% of which appear only once. The specimen comprised CD4+ or CD8+ T cells sorted from blood, sampled in a trial of the OX40 agonist ivuxolimab. These receptors were obtained from an adult with an advanced solid tumor such as melanoma, head and neck, liver or kidney cancer.

V usage is TRBV7-8 and J usage is TRBJ2-2, with 10 positions matching TRBD2. Looked up from germline, CDR1 is SGHVS and CDR2 is FQNEAQ. V shed 7 bases and J 3 bases; nucleotides not matched to a gene: 8. This CDR3 is built from 16 residues. This CDR3 reads CASIEGSGGDTGELFF. The CDR3 DNA reads TGTGCCAGCATCGAGGGCAGCGGGGGGGACACCGGGGAGCTGTTTTTT.

V is TRBV15 and J is TRBJ1-3; D is unclear. CDR3 length: 15 amino acids. Per germline, CDR1 LNHNV and CDR2 YYDKDF (reference sequence). V was shortened by 0 bases and J by 0 bases, with 6 bases between the two germline ends. The CDR3 sequence: CATSRDWGSGNTIYF. The CDR3 region has the DNA TGTGCCACCAGCAGAGATTGGGGCTCTGGAAACACCATATATTTT. The entire variable domain, with the rest obtained from reference TRBV15 and TRBJ1-3, is as follows: DAMVIQNPRYQVTQFGKPVTLSCSQTLNHNVMYWYQQKSSQAPKLLFHYYDKDFNNEADTPDNFQSRRPNTSFCFLDIRSPGLGDTAMYLCATSRDWGSGNTIYFGEGSWLTVV.

The chain combines TRBV5-4 with TRBJ2-7; 10 nucleotides align to TRBD2. The CDR3 loop spans 14 amino acids. V was clipped by 0 bases and J by 5 bases; unmatched bases: 2. Germline V gives CDR1 SGHNT, CDR2 YYREEE (reference sequence). Here the CDR3 DNA reads TGTGCCAGCAGCTTGGAGCGGGAGGGCCACGAGCAGTACTTC. This translates into CASSLEREGHEQYF.

The rearrangement joins TRBV19 to TRBJ1-2; 8 bases fit TRBD1. The trim removed 5 bases at V and 3 bases at J, leaving 8 bases unmatched. Per germline, CDR1 LNHDA and CDR2 SQIVND (reference sequence). The CDR3 consists of 15 residues. The CDR3 bases are TGTGCCAGTAGTGCCTGGACAGGGTATGACTATGGCTACACCTTC. It encodes CASSAWTGYDYGYTF.

This CDR3 is CASSEGLAGDYEQYF. The CDR3 DNA reads TGTGCCAGCAGTGAAGGACTAGCGGGAGACTACGAGCAGTACTTC. The rearrangement links TRBV2 to TRBJ2-7, with 12 bases lining up with TRBD2. The germline V gene has CDR1 SNHLY and CDR2 FYNNEI. This CDR3 is 15 amino acids long. The trim removed 1 base at V and 3 bases at J, leaving 1 base unmatched. Full variable domain (rest looked up from reference TRBV2 and TRBJ2-7): EPEVTQTPSHQVTQMGQEVILRCVPISNHLYFYWYRQILGQKVEFLVSFYNNEISEKSEIFDDQFSVERPDGSNFTLKIRSTKLEDSAMYFCASSEGLAGDYEQYFGPGTRLTVT.

The CDR3 region has the DNA TGTGCCAGCATCCCTTGGTGGGATTCACCCCTCCACTTT. Protein product: CASIPWWDSPLHF. The chain links TRBV5-6 to TRBJ1-6; D unresolved. Germline lookup yields CDR1 SGHDT and CDR2 YYEEEE. Trimming shortened V by 6 bases and J by 8 bases, and 12 bases separated the two germline ends. The CDR3 totals 13 residues.

CDR3 nucleotides: TGTGCCAGCAGCTTTATACACGATAGCAATCAGCCCCAGCATTTT. This codes for CASSFIHDSNQPQHF. The V and J genes are TRBV5-6 and TRBJ1-5; no definite D call. Trimming removed 2 bases from V and 0 bases from J, with 9 bases in between. Per germline, CDR1 SGHDT and CDR2 YYEEEE. The CDR3 is 15 amino acids.

The chain has TRBV7-9 and TRBJ2-1; D not resolved. This CDR3 comprises 15 residues. V dropped 2 bases and J dropped 2 bases, with 10 bases sitting between them. Per germline, CDR1 SEHNR and CDR2 FQNEAQ (reference sequence). The CDR3 coding sequence is TGTGCCAGCAGCTTACCGGCAGGCCCCTACAATGAGCAGTTCTTC. This sequence encodes CASSLPAGPYNEQFF. Full variable domain (missing parts from reference TRBV7-9 and TRBJ2-1): DTGVSQNPRHKITKRGQNVTFRCDPISEHNRLYWYRQTLGQGPEFLTYFQNEAQLEKSRLLSDRFSAERPKGSFSTLEIQRTEQGDSAMYLCASSLPAGPYNEQFFGPGTRLTVL.

The chain is built from TRBV27 and TRBJ2-7, with D possibly matching TRBD2 (6 bases). The CDR3 length is 13 residues. V lost 8 bases and J 2 bases, leaving 13 bases between the germline ends. CDR1 is MNHEY, CDR2 SMNVEV, per germline (reference sequence). Here the CDR3 DNA reads TGTGCCAGCGGAGGGTTTTTGACCTACGAGCAGTACTTC. Its translation: CASGGFLTYEQYF.

This clone was seen more than once but under ten times. The V and J genes are TRBV15 and TRBJ1-1, with D hard to call. The CDR3 has 13 residues. Looked up from germline, CDR1 is LNHNV and CDR2 is YYDKDF (reference sequence). V shed 0 bases and J shed 6 bases, with 8 bases lying between them. The CDR3 bases are TGTGCCACCAGCAGAGATCAGTATTCTGAAGCTTTCTTT. It is translated as CATSRDQYSEAFF.

J is TRBJ2-3 and V is TRBV29-1, with 9 bases lining up with TRBD2. V lost 7 bases, J lost 4 bases, and 6 bases stayed unmatched. Germline V lookup: CDR1 SQVTM, CDR2 ANQGSEA. The CDR3 consists of 13 residues. The DNA of the CDR3 is TGCAGCGCTTTAGCGGGGGAGGCAGATACGCAGTATTTT. It specifies CSALAGEADTQYF.

V gene TRBV4-1 combines with J gene TRBJ2-1; D call uncertain. V was cut by 1 base and J by 9 bases, with 10 bases left in between. The CDR3 spans 13 residues. The V gene's germline CDR1 is MGHRA and CDR2 YSYEKL. The CDR3 sequence is CASSQARVSEQFF. DNA for the CDR3: TGCGCCAGCAGCCAAGCCCGGGTCAGTGAGCAGTTCTTC.

CDR3 DNA sequence: TGTGCCAGCAGTCCCCCAGGACTAGCGGGGGGGTCAAGGTCCTACAATGAGCAGTTCTTC. Amino acid sequence: CASSPPGLAGGSRSYNEQFF. The chain carries TRBV27 and TRBJ2-1; 15 bases align to TRBD2. Losses at the gene ends were 5 bases for V and 1 base for J; bases not matched to a gene: 12. Per germline, CDR1 MNHEY and CDR2 SMNVEV (reference sequence). The CDR3 totals 20 residues.

The J gene is TRBJ1-5, the V gene TRBV4-1; 7 bases line up with TRBD1. Germline CDR1 MGHRA, CDR2 YSYEKL. The CDR3 length is 15 residues. The junction had 1 base not matched to a gene; V was cut back by 1 base and J by 1 base. CDR3 residues: CASSQVTGSNQPQHF. The CDR3 DNA sequence: TGCGCCAGCAGCCAAGTGACAGGGAGCAATCAGCCCCAGCATTTT.

This clone was detected only a few times. The gene calls are TRBV4-3 and TRBJ1-1; unclear D gene. Germline CDR1 LGHNA, CDR2 YSLEER. Trimming pared 1 base from V and 5 bases from J, leaving 8 bases between. The CDR3 totals 13 residues. The CDR3 DNA sequence: TGCGCCAGCAGCCAAGGGTGGATAACTGAAGCTTTCTTT. It encodes CASSQGWITEAFF.

In this sample, this clone turned up once. The chain uses TRBV6-5 and TRBJ1-2; D is uncertain. The CDR3 has 12 residues. Germline V gene sequence: CDR1 MNHEY, CDR2 SVGAGI. Trimming shortened V by 2 bases and J by 6 bases, and 7 bases separated the two germline ends. The CDR3 spells CASSYTGDGYTF. The CDR3 nucleotides are TGTGCCAGCAGTTACACCGGGGATGGCTACACCTTC.

This clone was counted once. The genes are TRBV2 and TRBJ1-2; 7 positions match TRBD1. Losses at the gene ends were 3 bases for V and 1 base for J; bases not matched to a gene: 8. The length of the CDR3 is 16 residues. The V gene's germline CDR1 is SNHLY and CDR2 FYNNEI. The CDR3 reads CASSDVVAGGNYGYTF. CDR3 DNA sequence: TGTGCCAGCAGTGATGTTGTGGCAGGGGGTAACTATGGCTACACCTTC.

The J gene is TRBJ2-7, the V gene TRBV7-9; D uncertain. Trimming shortened V by 6 bases and J by 6 bases, and 12 bases separated the two germline ends. In germline, CDR1 is SEHNR, CDR2 FQNEAQ (reference sequence). The CDR3 runs 12 residues. The CDR3 reads CASSYVEAEQYF. Here the CDR3 DNA reads TGTGCCAGCAGTTACGTCGAGGCCGAGCAGTACTTC.

The chain is built from TRBV7-9 and TRBJ2-7; TRBD2 aligns across 12 bases. Germline CDR1 SEHNR, CDR2 FQNEAQ (reference sequence). CDR3 length equals 16 residues. Germline trimming cut 4 bases from V and 4 bases from J; bases unmatched to any gene: 8. The CDR3 nucleotides read TGTGCCAGCAGCTCTCAGACTAGCGGGAGTCCGTACGAGCAGTACTTC. Its translation: CASSSQTSGSPYEQYF.

This clone appeared a few times. The chain recombines TRBV19 with TRBJ2-7; 8 bases agree with TRBD2. CDR1 LNHDA and CDR2 SQIVND come from the germline V gene (reference sequence). Trimming took 0 bases from V and 6 from J; bases not matched to a gene: 1. There are 13 residues in the CDR3. In DNA, the CDR3 is TGTGCCAGTAGTATAGACGGGAGGGGCGAGCAGTACTTC. It yields the protein CASSIDGRGEQYF.

This chain connects TRBV19 to TRBJ2-2; 7 nucleotides match TRBD2. Germline V gene lookup returns CDR1 LNHDA and CDR2 SQIVND (reference sequence). The CDR3 consists of 13 residues. The junction had 0 bases not matched to a gene; V was cut back by 2 bases and J by 6 bases. The CDR3 loop is CASSITSAGELFF. The DNA of the CDR3 is TGTGCCAGTAGTATAACTAGCGCCGGGGAGCTGTTTTTT.

V is TRBV4-3 and J is TRBJ2-2, with unresolved D. Germline loops: CDR1 LGHNA, CDR2 YSLEER. This CDR3 contains 15 residues. V lost 0 bases and J lost 0, with 5 bases in between. The CDR3 loop reads CASSQEQTNTGELFF. As DNA, the CDR3 is TGCGCCAGCAGCCAAGAGCAGACGAACACCGGGGAGCTGTTTTTT.

The chain has TRBV6-5 and TRBJ1-2; D remains unclear. The V end was cut by 6 bases, the J end by 5 bases, with 10 bases between. The CDR3 is made up of 12 amino acids. Germline-derived CDR1 and CDR2 are MNHEY and SVGAGI. As DNA, the CDR3 is TGTGCCAGCAGAACCGCCGAGTATGGCTACACCTTC. Amino acids: CASRTAEYGYTF.

This clone came up a few times. The V and J genes are TRBV10-1 and TRBJ1-1; 7 bases map to TRBD1. Per germline, CDR1 WNHNN and CDR2 SYGVQD (reference sequence). The junction had 6 bases not matched to a gene; V was cut back by 6 bases and J by 8 bases. CDR3 length: 12 residues. The CDR3 is CASSDMGQEAFF. The CDR3 DNA reads TGCGCCAGCAGCGATATGGGACAGGAAGCTTTCTTT.